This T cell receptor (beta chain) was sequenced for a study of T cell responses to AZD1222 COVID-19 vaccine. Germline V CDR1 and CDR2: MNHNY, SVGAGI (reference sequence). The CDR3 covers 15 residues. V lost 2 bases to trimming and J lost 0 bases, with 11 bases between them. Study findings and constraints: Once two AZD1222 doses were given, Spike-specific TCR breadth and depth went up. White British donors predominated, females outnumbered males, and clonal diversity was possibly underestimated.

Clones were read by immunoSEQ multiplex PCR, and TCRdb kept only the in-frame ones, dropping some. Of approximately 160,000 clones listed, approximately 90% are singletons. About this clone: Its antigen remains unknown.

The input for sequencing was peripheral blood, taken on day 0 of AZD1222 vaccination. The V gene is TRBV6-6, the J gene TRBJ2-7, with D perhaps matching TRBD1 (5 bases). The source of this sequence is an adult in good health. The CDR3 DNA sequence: TGTGCCAGCAGTTACATGGGGCAGAGCTCCTACGAGCAGTACTTC. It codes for CASSYMGQSSYEQYF.